Reported below is one TCR beta chain. The antigen remains unidentified. Trimming at V came to 1 base and at J to 8 bases, leaving 13 bases not matched to a gene. Looked up from germline, CDR1 is GTSNPN and CDR2 is SVGIG (reference sequence). The CDR3 totals 16 residues. This entry is derived from a study of cytomegalovirus exposure and HLA in healthy donors. Study observations and caveats: Under in vitro conditions, a few CMV-associated chains were confirmed as specific for CMV antigens.

Libraries were prepared by immunoSEQ multiplex PCR; TCRdb keeps only in-frame clonotypes and omits some of them. Among 200,000 or so clones listed, more than 75% were seen once. The sequenced sample was PBMCs. The J gene is TRBJ1-4, the V gene TRBV30; TRBD1 aligns across 7 bases. The TCR sequence derives from a man between 18 and 29 years old in good health and CMV-seropositive. This CDR3 is CAWSAGRQGKAEKLFF. In DNA form, the CDR3 reads TGTGCCTGGAGTGCAGGGAGACAGGGAAAGGCGGAAAAACTGTTTTTT.